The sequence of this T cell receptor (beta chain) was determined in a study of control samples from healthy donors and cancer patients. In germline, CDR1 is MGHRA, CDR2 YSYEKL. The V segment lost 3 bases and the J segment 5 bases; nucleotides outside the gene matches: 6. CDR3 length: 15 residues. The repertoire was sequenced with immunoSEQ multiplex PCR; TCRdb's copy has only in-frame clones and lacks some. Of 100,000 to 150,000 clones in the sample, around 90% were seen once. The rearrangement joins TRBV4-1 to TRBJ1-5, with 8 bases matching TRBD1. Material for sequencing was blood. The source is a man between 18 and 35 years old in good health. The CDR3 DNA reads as TGCGCCAGCAGCCAGGACCAGACAGGGGATCAGCCCCAGCATTTT. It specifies CASSQDQTGDQPQHF.